This TCR beta chain appears in the sequencing data of a study of cytomegalovirus exposure and HLA in healthy donors. Across the whole study: Unique TCRs from HLA-typed donors, 65 million to 85 million of them, were held in an early data release.

V lost 0 bases to trimming and J lost 6 bases; unmatched junction nucleotides: 8. Germline CDR1 and CDR2: LGHNA and YNFKEQ. The CDR3 is 16 amino acids. To note about this clone: Its antigen is not known.

General observations from the study: Reportedly, HLA-A and HLA-B alleles of most subjects were accurately predicted from TCR beta. Among TCR beta chains of equal frequency, HLA-associated ones were more clonally expanded in a later analysis.

Primers: 60 Vbeta forward and 13 Jbeta reverse. Using immunoSEQ multiplex PCR, the repertoire was profiled, and TCRdb retains in-frame clones only, with some absent. The sample lists 100,000 to 150,000 clones, 70% to 85% occurring once. Sequenced: PBMCs. The gene calls are TRBV4-2 and TRBJ2-1, with 7 bases aligning to TRBD2. The clonotype originates from a man in his forties in good health and CMV-seropositive. CDR3 loop: CASSQDRLAFSNEQFF. CDR3 sequence (DNA): TGTGCCAGCAGCCAAGACAGACTAGCTTTTTCCAATGAGCAGTTCTTC.